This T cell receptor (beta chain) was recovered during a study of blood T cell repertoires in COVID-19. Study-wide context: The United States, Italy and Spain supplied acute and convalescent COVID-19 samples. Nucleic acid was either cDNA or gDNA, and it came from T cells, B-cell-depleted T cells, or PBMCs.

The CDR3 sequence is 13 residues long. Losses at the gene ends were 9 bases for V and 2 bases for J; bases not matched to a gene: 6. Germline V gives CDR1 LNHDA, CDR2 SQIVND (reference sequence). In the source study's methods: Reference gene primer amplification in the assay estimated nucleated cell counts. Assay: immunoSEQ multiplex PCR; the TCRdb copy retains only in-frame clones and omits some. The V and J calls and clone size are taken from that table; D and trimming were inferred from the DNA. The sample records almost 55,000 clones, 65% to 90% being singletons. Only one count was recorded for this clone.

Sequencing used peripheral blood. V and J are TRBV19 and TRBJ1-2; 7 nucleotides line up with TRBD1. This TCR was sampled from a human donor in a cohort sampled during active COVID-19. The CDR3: CASSDRVNYGYTF. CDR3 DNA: TGTGCCAGCAGTGACAGGGTGAACTATGGCTACACCTTC.